This T cell receptor (beta chain) originates from a study of beta chain features in type 1 diabetes. Notes on the study in general: There was no resolution here of whether HLA type influences TCRB rearrangement. More deletions and fewer insertions at VDJ junctions were found in patients with type 1 diabetes. Significant though moderate, a shortening of TCRB CDR3s appeared in all four CD4+ subsets of Type 1 diabetes patients.

This clone has a handful of counts. The antigen is unknown. The study reverse transcribed the entire isolated RNA, so it sequenced expressed TCRB transcripts. Some clones are missing from TCRdb's copy, which holds only in-frame ones; the method was immunoSEQ multiplex PCR. This table holds about 660,000 clones, around 15% found once. Around 110 mL of blood, on average, came from one heparinised draw per donor. CDR1 is LGHNA, CDR2 YSLEER, per germline. This CDR3 contains 15 residues. Trimming removed 3 bases from V and 0 bases from J, with 11 bases in between. The genes are TRBV4-3 and TRBJ1-2, with no clear D. The clonotype originates from a man aged 18 to 29 with type 1 diabetes. Material: naive CD4+ T cells from blood. The CDR3 nucleotides read TGCGCCAGCAGCCACCACAGCGATTCTAACTATGGCTACACCTTC. This translates into CASSHHSDSNYGYTF.